Following are 27 T cell receptor beta chains from one sample sequenced in a study of cytomegalovirus exposure and HLA in healthy donors. Vbeta (60) and Jbeta (13) primers were used in the PCR. Profiling relied on immunoSEQ multiplex PCR, and the TCRdb table lists in-frame clones only, not all of them. The repertoire holds 150,000 to 200,000 clones, about 80% seen once, with around 0.98% in the top ten. The sequenced sample consisted of PBMCs. The source of these receptors is a woman between 50 and 59 years old in good health and CMV-seropositive.

V is TRBV13 and J is TRBJ2-3, with D tentatively TRBD2 (7 bases). CDR3 length: 17 residues. The V end lost 0 bases, the J end lost 1 base, and 14 bases lay between the germline ends. CDR1 PRHDT and CDR2 FYEKMQ come from the germline V gene (reference sequence). CDR3 sequence: CASSLGRGGRGTDTQYF. DNA for the CDR3: TGTGCCAGCAGCTTAGGAAGGGGGGGTCGGGGCACAGATACGCAGTATTTT.

Turning to this clone: This sample also contains other DNA sequences that code for the same CDR3. This sequence joins TRBV29-1 and TRBJ2-7; 7 bases are a match to TRBD1. The CDR3 length is 13 residues. Germline lookup yields CDR1 SQVTM and CDR2 ANQGSEA. J gave up 0 bases and V 6 bases, and 5 bases lay outside the gene matches. The CDR3 DNA follows: TGCAGCGTCAGACAGGGTTCCTCCTACGAGCAGTACTTC. This gives the protein CSVRQGSSYEQYF.

The gene calls are TRBV18 and TRBJ2-1; 9 bases agree with TRBD2. With V trimmed by 1 base and J by 5 bases, 6 bases remained unmatched. CDR1 is KGHSH, CDR2 LQKENI, per germline. The CDR3 has 16 residues. Here the CDR3 reads CASSPRAGGRDNEQFF. CDR3 nucleotide sequence: TGTGCCAGCTCACCACGCGCGGGAGGGCGCGACAATGAGCAGTTCTTC.

The CDR3 loop is CASSQDRKTGEHGYTF. The CDR3 bases are TGCGCCAGCAGCCAAGATCGAAAGACAGGGGAGCATGGCTACACCTTC. V usage is TRBV4-3 and J usage is TRBJ1-2; 8 nucleotides align to TRBD1. Trimming removed 0 bases from V and 6 bases from J; junction bases left unmatched: 9. Germline CDR1 LGHNA, CDR2 YSLEER. The CDR3 runs 16 residues.

The chain links TRBV10-3 to TRBJ2-5, with a tentative D call TRBD2 (6 bases). V lost 11 bases and J lost 4, with 17 bases in between. Germline V CDR1 and CDR2: ENHRY, SYGVKD. This CDR3 contains 13 residues. Here the CDR3 DNA reads TGTGCCGCCCACGCGGGGCAGGGAGAGACCCAGTACTTC. Translated, it gives CAAHAGQGETQYF.

The chain uses TRBV5-5 and TRBJ1-2; D is undetermined. The CDR3 is made up of 14 amino acids. The germline V gene encodes CDR1 SGHKS and CDR2 YYEKEE (reference sequence). V shed 0 bases and J shed 7 bases, with 13 bases lying between them. The CDR3 loop is CASSLDPQPSGYTF. In DNA form, the CDR3 reads TGTGCCAGCAGCTTGGACCCCCAACCGAGTGGCTACACCTTC.

The chain carries TRBV2 and TRBJ1-1; perhaps TRBD1 as D (6 bases). The CDR3 sequence is 12 residues long. Trimming shortened V by 7 bases and J by 7 bases, and 13 bases separated the two germline ends. From germline, CDR1 is SNHLY and CDR2 FYNNEI. The CDR3 bases are TGTGCCAGCATACCAGGGGAAAATGAAGCTTTCTTT. Amino acids: CASIPGENEAFF.

This chain links TRBV28 with TRBJ1-4, with unresolved D. This CDR3 spans 12 amino acids. Trimming cost V 3 bases and J 6 bases, with 5 bases left between them. Germline CDR1 MDHEN, CDR2 SYDVKM. The CDR3: CASSFRDEKLFF. The CDR3 nucleotides read TGTGCCAGCAGTTTCCGGGATGAAAAACTGTTTTTT.

The chain joins TRBV7-2 to TRBJ2-4; TRBD1 agrees at 7 bases. The germline CDR1 and CDR2 sequences are SGHTA and FQGNSA. With 6 bases clipped from V and 7 bases from J, the junction kept 3 bases outside the gene matches. The CDR3 contains 12 residues. In nucleotides, the CDR3 is TGTGCCAGCAGGATGACAGGGAACATTCAGTACTTC. It codes for CASRMTGNIQYF.

The chain combines TRBV11-3 with TRBJ2-7; 8 bases are shared with TRBD2. Germline V gene sequence: CDR1 SGHNT, CDR2 YENEEA. With 2 bases clipped from V and 3 bases from J, the junction kept 6 bases outside the gene matches. The CDR3 runs 15 residues. CDR3 sequence (DNA): TGTGCCAGCAGCTTATTAGCGGGACCCCACTACGAGCAGTACTTC. It specifies CASSLLAGPHYEQYF.

This chain links TRBV10-2 with TRBJ2-3; 7 bases map to TRBD1. This CDR3 contains 11 residues. V lost 5 bases, J lost 13 bases, and 6 bases stayed unmatched. Germline V lookup: CDR1 WSHSY, CDR2 SAAADI. The CDR3 loop reads CASSYQQGKYF. DNA of the CDR3: TGCGCCAGCAGTTACCAACAGGGGAAGTATTTT.

V usage is TRBV9 and J usage is TRBJ2-6; D not certain. Germline V CDR1 and CDR2: SGDLS, YYNGEE. Trimming shortened V by 0 bases and J by 1 base, and 14 bases separated the two germline ends. CDR3 length: 18 amino acids. CDR3: CASSVVGQASSGANVLTF. The CDR3 DNA is TGTGCCAGCAGCGTAGTTGGTCAGGCATCTTCTGGGGCCAACGTCCTGACTTTC.

This chain links TRBV7-2 with TRBJ1-6; TRBD1 agrees at 7 bases. This CDR3 has 14 amino acids. Germline CDR1 SGHTA, CDR2 FQGNSA. J was trimmed by 7 bases and V by 5 bases; bases with no gene match: 5. The CDR3 coding sequence is TGTGCCAGCAGCACGGGACAGCCCAATTCACCCCTCCACTTT. Protein sequence: CASSTGQPNSPLHF.

This chain uses TRBV6-5 with TRBJ1-1; 10 nucleotides align to TRBD1. The ends lost 2 bases at V and 5 bases at J; junction bases unmatched: 5. Germline assignment: CDR1 MNHEY and CDR2 SVGAGI. The CDR3 consists of 15 residues. The DNA of the CDR3 is TGTGCCAGCAGTTACCCGACAGGGGGCGGAACTGAAGCTTTCTTT. This gives the protein CASSYPTGGGTEAFF.

This clone was detected a few times. The chain couples TRBV4-3 to TRBJ2-3; 8 nucleotides align to TRBD2. The CDR3 is made up of 20 amino acids. CDR1 is LGHNA and CDR2 is YSLEER in the germline V gene. V lost 4 bases and J lost 2; bases outside the gene matches: 20. CDR3 protein: CASSRERSPGVAGHTDTQYF. The DNA of the CDR3 is TGCGCCAGCAGCCGAGAAAGAAGCCCCGGGGTAGCGGGGCACACAGATACGCAGTATTTT.

The chain employs TRBV2 and TRBJ2-5; the match to TRBD1 covers 7 bases. Germline trimming cut 7 bases from V and 2 bases from J; bases unmatched to any gene: 4. CDR1 and CDR2 (germline): SNHLY, FYNNEI. The CDR3 contains 13 residues. In DNA form, the CDR3 reads TGTGCCAGCATCCGGGGACAGCAAGAGACCCAGTACTTC. It translates to CASIRGQQETQYF. The full variable domain, in which reference TRBV2 and TRBJ2-5 provide the parts outside the CDR3, is EPEVTQTPSHQVTQMGQEVILRCVPISNHLYFYWYRQILGQKVEFLVSFYNNEISEKSEIFDDQFSVERPDGSNFTLKIRSTKLEDSAMYFCASIRGQQETQYFGPGTRLLVL.

A note on this clone: Other nucleotide sequences in the sample specify the same CDR3. CDR3 in amino acids: CASSLYRGTEAFF. The CDR3 nucleotides read TGTGCCAGCAGTTTATATAGGGGGACTGAAGCTTTCTTT. This rearrangement joins TRBV27 to TRBJ1-1, with D possibly TRBD1 on 6 matching bases. This CDR3 spans 13 amino acids. V lost 1 base to trimming and J lost 5 bases, with 8 bases between them. The germline V gene has CDR1 MNHEY and CDR2 SMNVEV (reference sequence).

This clone was counted once. V and J are TRBV19 and TRBJ1-5, with unresolved D. V was cut by 8 bases and J by 5 bases, with 13 bases left in between. In germline, CDR1 is LNHDA, CDR2 SQIVND (reference sequence). The CDR3 runs to 13 residues. The chain's CDR3 is CASSRSRYQPQHF. In DNA, the CDR3 is TGTGCCAGTTCCCGGTCTCGGTATCAGCCCCAGCATTTT.

V usage is TRBV19 and J usage is TRBJ1-1, with 9 bases fitting TRBD1. Germline-derived CDR1 and CDR2 are LNHDA and SQIVND (reference sequence). The CDR3 contains 13 residues. V lost 3 bases to trimming and J lost 8 bases; unmatched junction nucleotides: 4. For the CDR3, the DNA is TGTGCCAGTAGTATTGACAGGGGGGCAGAAGCTTTCTTT. It yields the protein CASSIDRGAEAFF.

This rearrangement joins TRBV6-5 to TRBJ1-1; unclear D gene. The CDR3 loop spans 13 amino acids. Per the germline V gene, CDR1 is MNHEY and CDR2 is SVGAGI. V was cut by 8 bases and J by 1 base, with 11 bases left in between. CDR3 coding DNA: TGTGCCAGCGGATCGGGTGGGAACACTGAAGCTTTCTTT. This codes for CASGSGGNTEAFF.

The rearrangement uses TRBV11-2 and TRBJ2-5; D might be TRBD1 (7 bases). CDR3 length: 14 amino acids. Per germline, CDR1 SGHAT and CDR2 FQNNGV. Trimming stripped 4 bases from V and 4 bases from J, with 13 bases between. CDR3 bases: TGTGCCAGCAGCTCGAACAGGGGAGGAGAGACCCAGTACTTC. Protein product: CASSSNRGGETQYF. Supplemented by reference TRBV11-2 and TRBJ2-5, the full variable domain reads EAGVAQSPRYKIIEKRQSVAFWCNPISGHATLYWYQQILGQGPKLLIQFQNNGVVDDSQLPKDRFSAERLKGVDSTLKIQPAKLEDSAVYLCASSSNRGGETQYFGPGTRLLVL.

V usage is TRBV19 and J usage is TRBJ1-1, with 12 bases aligning to TRBD1. CDR3 length: 16 residues. Germline-derived CDR1 and CDR2 are LNHDA and SQIVND (reference sequence). Trimming at V came to 5 bases and at J to 4 bases, leaving 8 bases not matched to a gene. Here the CDR3 DNA reads TGTGCCAGTAGTTTCCGGGACAGGGGGCCGGCCACTGAAGCTTTCTTT. This translates into CASSFRDRGPATEAFF. The full variable domain, with the rest looked up from reference TRBV19 and TRBJ1-1, is DGGITQSPKYLFRKEGQNVTLSCEQNLNHDAMYWYRQDPGQGLRLIYYSQIVNDFQKGDIAEGYSVSREKKESFPLTVTSAQKNPTAFYLCASSFRDRGPATEAFFGQGTRLTVV.

Only one count was recorded for this clone. V is TRBV15 and J is TRBJ2-5, with 9 positions matching TRBD2. Germline assignment: CDR1 LNHNV and CDR2 YYDKDF (reference sequence). CDR3 length: 16 amino acids. Trimming removed 1 base from V and 6 bases from J; junction bases left unmatched: 9. This chain's CDR3 is CATSRVGAGGVKTQYF. The CDR3 DNA sequence: TGTGCCACCAGCAGAGTGGGAGCGGGAGGTGTAAAGACCCAGTACTTC.

In this sample, this clone turned up a few times. This rearrangement joins TRBV6-1 to TRBJ1-2; 7 nucleotides align to TRBD1. The CDR3 length is 14 residues. Per germline, CDR1 MNHNS and CDR2 SASEGT. Unmatched junction bases numbered 8, after V lost 6 bases and J lost 4 bases. CDR3 amino acids: CASRTNRGPYGYTF. CDR3 nucleotides: TGTGCCAGCAGAACGAACAGGGGTCCCTATGGCTACACCTTC.

The V and J genes are TRBV30 and TRBJ2-1, with 9 nucleotides matching TRBD2. Germline CDR1 reads GTSNPN; CDR2 reads SVGIG (reference sequence). V shed 2 bases and J 9 bases; nucleotides not matched to a gene: 5. This CDR3 is 13 amino acids long. Here the CDR3 reads CAWSRGGGGEQFF. CDR3 nucleotide sequence: TGTGCCTGGAGTAGGGGCGGGGGGGGTGAGCAGTTCTTC.

This clone was recorded a few times. The J gene is TRBJ2-2, the V gene TRBV6-5, with D possibly being TRBD1 (5 bases). The CDR3 covers 14 residues. CDR1 is MNHEY and CDR2 is SVGAGI in the germline V gene. The V gene lost 8 bases and the J gene lost 5 bases, with 15 bases spanning the gap. CDR3 loop: CASATFSGTGELFF. The CDR3 DNA sequence: TGTGCCAGCGCGACTTTTTCAGGGACCGGGGAGCTGTTTTTT.

The chain couples TRBV6-6 to TRBJ1-4, with 9 positions matching TRBD1. With V trimmed by 4 bases and J by 8 bases, 8 bases remained unmatched. CDR1 is MNHNY, CDR2 SVGAGI, per germline (reference sequence). This CDR3 is 15 amino acids long. The CDR3 DNA follows: TGTGCCAGCAGTTTCCGGGACAGGGTGGAAGAAAAACTGTTTTTT. Protein product: CASSFRDRVEEKLFF.